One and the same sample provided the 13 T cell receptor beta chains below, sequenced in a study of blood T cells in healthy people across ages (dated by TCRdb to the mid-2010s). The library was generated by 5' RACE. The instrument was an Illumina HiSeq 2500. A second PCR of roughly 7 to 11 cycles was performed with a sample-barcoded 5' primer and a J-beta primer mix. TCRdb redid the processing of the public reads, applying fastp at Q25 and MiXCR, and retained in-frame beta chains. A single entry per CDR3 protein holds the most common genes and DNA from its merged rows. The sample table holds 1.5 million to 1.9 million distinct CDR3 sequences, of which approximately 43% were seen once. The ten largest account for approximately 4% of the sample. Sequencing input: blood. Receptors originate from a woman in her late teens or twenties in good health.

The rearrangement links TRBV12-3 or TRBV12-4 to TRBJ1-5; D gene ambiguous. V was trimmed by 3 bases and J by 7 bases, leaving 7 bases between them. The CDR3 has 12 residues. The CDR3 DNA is TGTGCCAGCAGTTTGATGGCGCAGCCCCAGCATTTT. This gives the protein CASSLMAQPQHF.

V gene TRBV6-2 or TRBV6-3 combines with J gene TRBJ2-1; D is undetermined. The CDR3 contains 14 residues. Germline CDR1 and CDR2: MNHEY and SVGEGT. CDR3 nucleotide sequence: TGTACCACTGACGAGACTCCCAGCCGCAATGAGCAGTTCTTC. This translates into CTTDETPSRNEQFF.

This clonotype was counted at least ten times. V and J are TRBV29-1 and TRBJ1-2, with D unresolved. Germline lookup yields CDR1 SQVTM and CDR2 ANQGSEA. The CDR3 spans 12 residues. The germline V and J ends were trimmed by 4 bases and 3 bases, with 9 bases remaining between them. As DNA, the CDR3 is TGCAGCGTTGCTGACACCTACTATGGCTACACCTTC. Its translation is CSVADTYYGYTF.

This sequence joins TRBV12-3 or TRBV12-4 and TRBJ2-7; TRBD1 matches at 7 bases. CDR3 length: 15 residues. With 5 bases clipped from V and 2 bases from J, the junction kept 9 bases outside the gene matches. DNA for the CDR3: TGTGCCAGCAGTCTTACAGGGGTGGGTACCTACGAGCAGTACTTC. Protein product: CASSLTGVGTYEQYF.

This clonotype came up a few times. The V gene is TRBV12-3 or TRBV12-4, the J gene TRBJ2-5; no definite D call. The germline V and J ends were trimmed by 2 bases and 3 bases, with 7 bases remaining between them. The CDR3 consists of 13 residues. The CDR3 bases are TGTGCCAGCAGTTTACTGCGCGAAGAGACCCAGTACTTC. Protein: CASSLLREETQYF.

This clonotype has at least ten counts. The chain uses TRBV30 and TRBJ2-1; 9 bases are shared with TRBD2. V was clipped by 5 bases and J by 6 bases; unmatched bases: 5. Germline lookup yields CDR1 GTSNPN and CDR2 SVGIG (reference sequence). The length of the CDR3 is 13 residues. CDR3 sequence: CAWDSGRGNEQFF. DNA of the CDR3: TGTGCCTGGGATAGCGGGAGAGGCAATGAGCAGTTCTTC. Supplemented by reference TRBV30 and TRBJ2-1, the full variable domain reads SQTIHQWPATLVQPVGSPLSLECTVEGTSNPNLYWYRQAAGRGLQLLFYSVGIGQISSEVPQNLSASRPQDRQFILSSKKLLLSDSGFYLCAWDSGRGNEQFFGPGTRLTVL.

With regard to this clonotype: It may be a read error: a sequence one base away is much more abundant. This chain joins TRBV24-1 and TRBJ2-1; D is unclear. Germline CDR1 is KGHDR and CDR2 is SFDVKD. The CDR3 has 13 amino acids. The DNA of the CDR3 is TGTGCCACCAGTGATCCCTCCCACAATGAGCAGTTCTTC. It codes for CATSDPSHNEQFF.

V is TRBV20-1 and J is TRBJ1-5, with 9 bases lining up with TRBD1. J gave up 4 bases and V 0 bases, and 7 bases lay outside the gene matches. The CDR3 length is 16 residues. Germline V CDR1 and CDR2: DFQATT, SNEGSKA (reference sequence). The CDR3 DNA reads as TGCAGTGCTAGAGATTTCCACAGGGGGCTGAATCAGCCCCAGCATTTT. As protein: CSARDFHRGLNQPQHF.

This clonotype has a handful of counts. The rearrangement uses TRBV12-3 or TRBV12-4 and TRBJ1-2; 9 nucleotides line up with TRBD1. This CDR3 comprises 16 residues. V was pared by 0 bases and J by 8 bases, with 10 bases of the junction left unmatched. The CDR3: CASSLAGTGTVRGYTF. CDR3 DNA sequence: TGTGCCAGCAGTTTAGCTGGGACAGGGACAGTTCGAGGCTACACCTTC.

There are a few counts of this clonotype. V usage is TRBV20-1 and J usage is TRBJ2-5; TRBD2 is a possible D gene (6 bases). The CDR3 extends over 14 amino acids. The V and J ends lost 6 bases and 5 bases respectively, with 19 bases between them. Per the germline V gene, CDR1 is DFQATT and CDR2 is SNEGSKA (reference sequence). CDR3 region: CSAKSRGVWETQYF. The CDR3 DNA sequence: TGCAGTGCCAAGTCCCGCGGGGTTTGGGAGACCCAGTACTTC.

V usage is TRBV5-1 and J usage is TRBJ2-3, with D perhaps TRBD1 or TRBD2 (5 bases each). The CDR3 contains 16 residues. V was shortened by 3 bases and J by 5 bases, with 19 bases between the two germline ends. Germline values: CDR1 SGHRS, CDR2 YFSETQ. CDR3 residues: CASSSTGTETLDTQYF. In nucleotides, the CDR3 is TGCGCCAGCAGCTCGACGGGGACCGAAACATTAGATACGCAGTATTTT. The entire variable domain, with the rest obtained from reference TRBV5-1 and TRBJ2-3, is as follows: KAGVTQTPRYLIKTRGQQVTLSCSPISGHRSVSWYQQTPGQGLQFLFEYFSETQRNKGNFPGRFSGRQFSNSRSEMNVSTLELGDSALYLCASSSTGTETLDTQYFGPGTRLTVL.

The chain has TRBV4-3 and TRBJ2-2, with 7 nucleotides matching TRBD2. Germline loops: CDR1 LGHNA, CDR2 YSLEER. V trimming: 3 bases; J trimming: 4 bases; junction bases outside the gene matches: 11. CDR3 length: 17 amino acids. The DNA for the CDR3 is TGCGCCAGCAGCCAGGATAGCGTGGGGAGGGGCACCGGGGAGCTGTTTTTT. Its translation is CASSQDSVGRGTGELFF.

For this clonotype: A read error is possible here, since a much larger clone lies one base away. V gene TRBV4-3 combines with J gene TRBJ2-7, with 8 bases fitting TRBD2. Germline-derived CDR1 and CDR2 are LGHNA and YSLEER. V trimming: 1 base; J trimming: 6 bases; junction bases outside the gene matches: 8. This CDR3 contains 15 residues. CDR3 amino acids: CASSQVDSGIGEQYF. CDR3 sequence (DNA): TGCGCCAGCAGCCAAGTCGATAGCGGGATTGGCGAGCAGTACTTC.